This T cell receptor beta chain emerged from a study of patients and donors after allogeneic stem cell transplantation (dated by TCRdb to 2019 to 2021). Looking up the germline V gene yields CDR1 SGHTA and CDR2 FQGTGA. V was cut back by 5 bases and J by 2 bases, leaving a gap of 9 bases between them. The CDR3 runs 13 amino acids, cysteine and phenylalanine included. Only the CDR3 DNA stays, 39 bases, in frame from base 1. Turning to this clonotype: Its antigen is not yet known. Base qualities are not provided; no much larger clone lies one nucleotide away.

The library was prepared using RT-PCR. TCRdb lists the instrument as NextSeq 550. Clones were called with MiXCR by TCRdb after fastp trimmed the public reads at Q25, and only in-frame beta chains were retained. All rows with the same CDR3 protein become a single entry with the most common DNA and genes. The sample yields about 960,000 distinct CDR3 sequences; 18% were counted once. The ten largest clones represent under 6.5% of the sample. This clonotype was sampled from a human donor who was either an allogeneic HSCT recipient or a stem cell or donor lymphocyte infusion donor (not recorded which). It is not recorded whose cells these are; they may come from a transplant donor. Recombination connected TRBV7-3 to TRBJ1-1; too little of a D gene remains to name it. Material: blood, either unsorted or a sorted T cell fraction (not recorded which). The DNA is as follows: TGTGCCAGCAGCGCCGAGTACAACACTGAAGCTTTCTTT. Its product reads: CASSAEYNTEAFF. The CDR3 plus the reference TRBV7-3 and TRBJ1-1 genes for the other parts give the full variable domain: GAGVSQTPSNKVTEKGKYVELRCDPISGHTALYWYRQSLGQGPEFLIYFQGTGAADDSGLPNDRFFAVRPEGSVSTLKIQRTERGDSAVYLCASSAEYNTEAFFGQGTRLTVV.